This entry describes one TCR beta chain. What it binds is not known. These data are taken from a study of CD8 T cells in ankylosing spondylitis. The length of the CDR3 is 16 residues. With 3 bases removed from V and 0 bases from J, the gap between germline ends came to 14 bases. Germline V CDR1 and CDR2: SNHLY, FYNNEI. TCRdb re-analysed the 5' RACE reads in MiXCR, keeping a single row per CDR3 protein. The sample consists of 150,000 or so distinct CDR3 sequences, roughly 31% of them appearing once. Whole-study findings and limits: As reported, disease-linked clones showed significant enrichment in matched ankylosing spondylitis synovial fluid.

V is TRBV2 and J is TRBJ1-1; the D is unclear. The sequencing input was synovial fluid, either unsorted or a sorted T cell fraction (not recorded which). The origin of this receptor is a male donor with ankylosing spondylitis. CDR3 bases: TGTGCCAGCAGTGAGTATGGGTTCCTCATGAACACTGAAGCTTTCTTT. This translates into CASSEYGFLMNTEAFF.